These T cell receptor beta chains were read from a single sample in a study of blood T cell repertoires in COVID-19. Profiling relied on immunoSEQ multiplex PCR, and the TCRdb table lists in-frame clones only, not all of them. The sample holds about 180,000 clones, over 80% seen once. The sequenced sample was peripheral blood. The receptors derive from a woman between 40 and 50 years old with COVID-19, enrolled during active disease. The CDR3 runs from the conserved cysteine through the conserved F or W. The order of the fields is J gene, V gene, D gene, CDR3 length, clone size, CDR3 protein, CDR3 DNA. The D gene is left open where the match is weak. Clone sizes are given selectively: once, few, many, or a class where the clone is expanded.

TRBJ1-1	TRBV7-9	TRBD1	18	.	CASSPGPGTGSVRTEAFF	TGTGCCAGCAGCCCAGGTCCCGGGACAGGGTCGGTGAGGACTGAAGCTTTCTTT
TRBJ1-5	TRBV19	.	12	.	CASSIVDQPQHF	TGTGCCAGTAGTATAGTAGATCAGCCCCAGCATTTT
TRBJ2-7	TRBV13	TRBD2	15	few	CASSALEAGDYEQYF	TGTGCCAGCAGCGCCTTGGAAGCGGGGGACTACGAGCAGTACTTC
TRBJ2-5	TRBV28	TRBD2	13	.	CATGLAGSGTQYF	TGTGCCACCGGACTAGCGGGTTCGGGGACCCAGTACTTC
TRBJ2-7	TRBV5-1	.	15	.	CASSLGTGDSYEQYF	TGCGCCAGCAGCTTGGGGACGGGGGACTCCTACGAGCAGTACTTC
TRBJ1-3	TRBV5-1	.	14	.	CASSLGFSGNTIYF	TGCGCCAGCAGCTTGGGCTTTAGCGGAAACACCATATATTTT
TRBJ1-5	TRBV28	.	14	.	CASSFNGRNQPQHF	TGTGCCAGCAGTTTCAACGGGAGGAATCAGCCCCAGCATTTT
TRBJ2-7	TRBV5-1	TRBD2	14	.	CASSGGGYSYEQYF	TGCGCCAGCAGCGGCGGGGGTTACTCCTACGAGCAGTACTTC
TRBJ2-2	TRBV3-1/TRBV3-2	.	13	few	CASSQLSVGELFF	TGTGCCAGCAGCCAATTGAGCGTCGGGGAGCTGTTTTTT
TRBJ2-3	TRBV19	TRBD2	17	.	CASSRVAGGPSTDTQYF	TGTGCCAGTAGTCGAGTAGCGGGGGGGCCAAGCACAGATACGCAGTATTTT
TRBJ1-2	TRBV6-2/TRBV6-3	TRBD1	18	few	CASSPRRTGPGGPYGYTF	TGTGCCAGCAGTCCCCGTCGGACAGGCCCAGGGGGTCCCTATGGCTACACCTTC
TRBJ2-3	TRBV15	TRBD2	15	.	CATSRTSGGADTQYF	TGTGCCACCAGCAGGACTAGCGGGGGGGCAGATACGCAGTATTTT
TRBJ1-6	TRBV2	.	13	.	CASSERRGGPLHF	TGTGCCAGCAGTGAACGACGAGGGGGACCCCTCCACTTT
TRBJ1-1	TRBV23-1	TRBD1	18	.	CASSQCVHSGTVNTEAFF	TGCGCCAGCAGTCAATGTGTCCATTCCGGGACAGTGAACACTGAAGCTTTCTTT
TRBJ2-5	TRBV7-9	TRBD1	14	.	CASSQAGGAETQYF	TGTGCCAGCAGCCAGGCAGGGGGCGCGGAGACCCAGTACTTC
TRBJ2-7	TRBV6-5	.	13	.	CASKSGSSYEQYF	TGTGCCAGCAAAAGCGGAAGCTCCTACGAGCAGTACTTC
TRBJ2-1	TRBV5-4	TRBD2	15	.	CASSPGGGSYNEQFF	TGTGCCAGCAGCCCCGGCGGGGGCTCCTACAATGAGCAGTTCTTC
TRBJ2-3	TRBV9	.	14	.	CASSVGGPPDTQYF	TGTGCCAGCAGCGTAGGGGGGCCGCCAGATACGCAGTATTTT
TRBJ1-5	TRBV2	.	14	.	CAGRSDPSNQPQHF	TGTGCCGGGAGATCGGACCCGAGCAATCAGCCCCAGCATTTT
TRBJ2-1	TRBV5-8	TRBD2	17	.	CASSLAGTSGFPSEQFF	TGTGCCAGCAGCTTGGCCGGGACTAGCGGATTCCCATCGGAGCAGTTCTTC
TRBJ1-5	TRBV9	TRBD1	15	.	CASSVGGQVNQPQHF	TGTGCCAGCAGCGTAGGAGGACAGGTAAATCAGCCCCAGCATTTT
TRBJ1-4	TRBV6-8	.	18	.	CASTLLEQGHGFDEKLFF	TGTGCCAGCACCCTTCTCGAGCAGGGTCACGGGTTCGATGAAAAACTGTTTTTT
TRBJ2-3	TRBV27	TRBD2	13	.	CASSPLAGATQYF	TGTGCCAGCAGTCCCTTAGCGGGAGCGACGCAGTATTTT
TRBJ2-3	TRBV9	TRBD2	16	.	CASSLGAGVPENTQYF	TGTGCCAGCTCTCTTGGGGCGGGAGTACCGGAGAATACGCAGTATTTT
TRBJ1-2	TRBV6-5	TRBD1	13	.	CASRGQGGDGYTF	TGTGCCAGCCGAGGACAGGGCGGAGATGGCTACACCTTC
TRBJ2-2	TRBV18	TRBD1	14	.	CASSPTGGFGELFF	TGTGCCAGCTCACCGACAGGGGGCTTCGGGGAGCTGTTTTTT
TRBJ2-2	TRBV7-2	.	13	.	CASSLVQTGELFF	TGTGCCAGCAGCTTAGTCCAAACCGGGGAGCTGTTTTTT
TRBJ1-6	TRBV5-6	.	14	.	CASSLVGVNSPLHF	TGTGCCAGCAGCTTGGTAGGGGTAAATTCACCCCTCCACTTT
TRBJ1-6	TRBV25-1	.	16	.	CASSEYRGRSNSPLHF	TGTGCCAGCAGTGAATATCGGGGAAGAAGTAATTCACCCCTCCACTTT
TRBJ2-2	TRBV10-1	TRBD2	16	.	CASSKTSGANTGELFF	TGCGCCAGCTCCAAGACTAGCGGGGCGAACACCGGGGAGCTGTTTTTT
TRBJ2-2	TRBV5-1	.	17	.	CASSVTVSITSPAELFF	TGCGCCAGCAGCGTGACAGTCTCTATCACTTCACCGGCGGAGCTGTTTTTT
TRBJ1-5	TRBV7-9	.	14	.	CASSLGQYNQPQHF	TGTGCCAGCAGCTTGGGACAATATAATCAGCCCCAGCATTTT
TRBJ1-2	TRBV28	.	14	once	CASSFAGKNYGYTF	TGTGCCAGCAGTTTTGCAGGGAAGAACTATGGCTACACCTTC
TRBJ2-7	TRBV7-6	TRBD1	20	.	CASSLFVGSPGQGINREQYF	TGTGCCAGCAGCTTATTTGTGGGCAGCCCTGGACAGGGAATAAATAGGGAGCAGTACTTC
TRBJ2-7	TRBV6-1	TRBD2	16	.	CASSEGLAGPNHEQYF	TGTGCCAGCAGTGAAGGCCTAGCGGGACCTAACCACGAGCAGTACTTC
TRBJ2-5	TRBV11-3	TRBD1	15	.	CASSSGQGGSETQYF	TGTGCCAGCAGCTCGGGACAGGGGGGGTCAGAGACCCAGTACTTC
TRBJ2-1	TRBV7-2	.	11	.	CASSSRDEQFF	TGTGCCAGCAGCTCGAGGGATGAGCAGTTCTTC
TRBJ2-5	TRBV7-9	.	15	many	CASSFGVLGAETQYF	TGTGCCAGCAGCTTCGGGGTTCTGGGGGCCGAGACCCAGTACTTC
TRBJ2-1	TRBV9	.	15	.	CASHGGPPFINEQFF	TGTGCCAGCCACGGGGGACCTCCCTTTATTAATGAGCAGTTCTTC
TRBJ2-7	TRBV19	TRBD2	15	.	CASSIGSGSTYEQYF	TGTGCCAGTAGTATCGGTAGCGGGAGCACCTACGAGCAGTACTTC
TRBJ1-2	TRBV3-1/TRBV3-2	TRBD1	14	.	CASSPIGTAYGYTF	TGTGCCAGCAGCCCCATAGGGACAGCTTATGGCTACACCTTC
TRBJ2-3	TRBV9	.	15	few	CASSVVAASTDTQYF	TGTGCCAGCAGCGTAGTAGCGGCTAGCACAGATACGCAGTATTTT
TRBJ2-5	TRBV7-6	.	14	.	CASSLVARGETQYF	TGTGCCAGCAGCTTAGTTGCCAGAGGAGAGACCCAGTACTTC
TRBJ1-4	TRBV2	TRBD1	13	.	CASRGQGGEKLFF	TGTGCCAGCAGAGGACAGGGAGGGGAAAAACTGTTTTTT
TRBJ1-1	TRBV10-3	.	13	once	CAISGEGNTEAFF	TGTGCCATCAGTGGCGAGGGGAACACTGAAGCTTTCTTT
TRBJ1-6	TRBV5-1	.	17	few	CASSTQDSSSYNSPLHF	TGCGCCAGCAGCACCCAGGACAGTAGCTCCTATAATTCACCCCTCCACTTT
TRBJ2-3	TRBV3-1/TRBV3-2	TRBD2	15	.	CASSQRRGNADTQYF	TGTGCCAGCAGCCAAAGGCGGGGGAACGCAGATACGCAGTATTTT
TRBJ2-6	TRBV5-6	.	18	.	CASSSYRVSTSGANVLTF	TGTGCCAGCAGCTCCTACAGGGTATCCACTTCTGGGGCCAACGTCCTGACTTTC
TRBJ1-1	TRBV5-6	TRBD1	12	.	CASGTGGGAAFF	TGTGCCAGCGGAACAGGGGGGGGCGCGGCTTTCTTT
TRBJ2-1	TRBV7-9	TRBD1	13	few	CASSGTGKDEQFF	TGTGCCAGCAGCGGGACAGGGAAGGATGAGCAGTTCTTC
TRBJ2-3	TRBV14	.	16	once	CASSQEGGDSTDTQYF	TGTGCCAGCAGCCAAGAAGGCGGGGATAGCACAGATACGCAGTATTTT
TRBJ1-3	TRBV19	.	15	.	CASKNDRLAGNTIYF	TGTGCCAGTAAGAATGACAGGCTGGCTGGAAACACCATATATTTT